These T cell receptor beta chains were read from a single sample in a study of blood T cell repertoires in COVID-19. Profiled with immunoSEQ multiplex PCR; TCRdb holds only in-frame clones, not every one. This table has just under 300,000 clones, more than 75% appearing once. The source material was peripheral blood. These receptors were obtained from a man in his sixties or seventies with acute or convalescent COVID-19. Each CDR3 is given with its conserved first and last residue. A D gene is named only where the DNA matches it firmly. Some rows mark clone size as missing; the rest say once, few, many or name a class of expanded clone.

clone_size | j_call | d_call | v_call | cdr3_aa | cdr3_nt
NA | TRBJ2-5 | TRBD2 | TRBV3-1/TRBV3-2 | CASSQDLRTSGGKETQYF | TGTGCCAGCAGCCAAGACTTACGGACTAGCGGGGGGAAAGAGACCCAGTACTTC
once | TRBJ1-3 | TRBD1 | TRBV28 | CASSSPSTGQSSGNTIYF | TGTGCCAGCAGTTCCCCGTCGACAGGGCAGAGCTCTGGAAACACCATATATTTT
NA | TRBJ2-1 | TRBD2 | TRBV5-4 | CASSLGLAVNNEQFF | TGTGCCAGCAGCTTGGGGCTAGCGGTGAACAATGAGCAGTTCTTC
NA | TRBJ2-3 | NA | TRBV4-2 | CASSQSREIKDTQYF | TGTGCCAGCAGCCAAAGTCGGGAGATCAAAGATACGCAGTATTTT
NA | TRBJ1-2 | TRBD1 | TRBV13 | CASSSTTGGWGYTF | TGTGCCAGCAGCTCAACGACAGGGGGTTGGGGCTACACCTTC
NA | TRBJ2-7 | TRBD1 | TRBV4-3 | CASSQDVQGAREQYF | TGCGCCAGCAGCCAAGATGTCCAGGGGGCGCGGGAGCAGTACTTC
NA | TRBJ2-1 | NA | TRBV6-6 | CASSYAGASYNEQFF | TGTGCCAGCAGTTACGCGGGGGCCTCCTACAATGAGCAGTTCTTC
NA | TRBJ2-1 | TRBD2 | TRBV29-1 | CSVEKTRGEQFF | TGCAGCGTTGAAAAGACGCGGGGGGAGCAGTTCTTC
NA | TRBJ2-5 | TRBD2 | TRBV9 | CASSVEVGGGTQYF | TGTGCCAGCAGCGTAGAGGTGGGCGGGGGAACCCAGTACTTC
NA | TRBJ2-1 | TRBD2 | TRBV5-6 | CASSDLAGVRNEQFF | TGTGCCAGCAGTGACCTAGCGGGAGTCCGGAATGAGCAGTTCTTC
NA | TRBJ1-6 | NA | TRBV4-2 | CASSQDPQGYNSPLHF | TGTGCCAGCAGCCAAGATCCGCAGGGGTATAATTCACCCCTCCACTTT
NA | TRBJ2-1 | NA | TRBV19 | CASSIIMRAEQFF | TGTGCCAGTAGTATAATAATGAGGGCTGAGCAGTTCTTC
NA | TRBJ1-6 | TRBD1 | TRBV9 | CASSTGTGPPLHF | TGTGCCAGCAGCACCGGGACAGGACCACCCCTCCACTTT
NA | TRBJ1-6 | TRBD1 | TRBV18 | CASSRDRGPSPLHF | TGTGCCAGCTCAAGGGACAGGGGGCCTTCACCCCTCCACTTT
NA | TRBJ2-1 | TRBD1 | TRBV7-6 | CASSLRTGGIVNEQFF | TGTGCCAGCAGCCTACGGACAGGGGGCATTGTGAATGAGCAGTTCTTC
NA | TRBJ2-3 | NA | TRBV2 | CACRGGNRGGTQYF | TGTGCCTGCAGAGGCGGGAACAGGGGAGGCACGCAGTATTTT
NA | TRBJ2-7 | TRBD2 | TRBV5-5 | CASSLEFRQRGYEQYF | TGTGCCAGCAGCTTAGAATTTAGGCAGCGGGGCTACGAGCAGTACTTC
NA | TRBJ1-1 | TRBD1 | TRBV6-4 | CASSALTGADTEAFF | TGTGCCAGCAGTGCCCTGACAGGGGCCGACACTGAAGCTTTCTTT
NA | TRBJ2-1 | NA | TRBV27 | CASSLMGGLAGNEQFF | TGTGCCAGCAGTTTAATGGGAGGCCTAGCAGGGAATGAGCAGTTCTTC
NA | TRBJ2-3 | NA | TRBV4-2 | CASSQAKGTDTQYF | TGTGCCAGCAGCCAAGCTAAGGGGACAGATACGCAGTATTTT
NA | TRBJ1-2 | NA | TRBV18 | CASSPGTGHPGYTF | TGTGCCAGCTCACCGGGAACAGGGCACCCTGGCTACACCTTC
NA | TRBJ2-7 | TRBD2 | TRBV19 | CASRREGKSIYEQYF | TGTGCCAGTCGGAGGGAGGGGAAGTCTATCTACGAGCAGTACTTC
NA | TRBJ1-2 | NA | TRBV28 | CASNPAGIANYGYTF | TGTGCCAGCAACCCTGCAGGCATTGCTAACTATGGCTACACCTTC
NA | TRBJ1-2 | TRBD1 | TRBV19 | CASTSGGSYGYTF | TGTGCCAGTACCTCAGGGGGCAGCTATGGCTACACCTTC
NA | TRBJ2-1 | NA | TRBV5-1 | CASSTTSFRNEQFF | TGCGCCAGCAGCACGACTAGTTTCCGCAATGAGCAGTTCTTC
NA | TRBJ1-2 | NA | TRBV9 | CASGQTNYGYTF | TGTGCCAGCGGACAGACAAACTATGGCTACACCTTC
NA | TRBJ1-4 | NA | TRBV30 | CAGDSSLATNEKLFF | TGTGCCGGCGACTCCTCCCTCGCAACTAATGAAAAACTGTTTTTT